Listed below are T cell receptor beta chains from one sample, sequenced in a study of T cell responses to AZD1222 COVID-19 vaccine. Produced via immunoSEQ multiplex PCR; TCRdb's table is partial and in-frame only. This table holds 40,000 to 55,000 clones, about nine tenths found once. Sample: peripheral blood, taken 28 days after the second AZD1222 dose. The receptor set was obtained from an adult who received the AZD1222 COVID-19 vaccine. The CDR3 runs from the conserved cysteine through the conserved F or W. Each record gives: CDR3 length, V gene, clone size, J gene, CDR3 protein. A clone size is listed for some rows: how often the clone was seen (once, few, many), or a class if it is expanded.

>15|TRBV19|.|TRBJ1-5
CASREAGSSNQPQHF
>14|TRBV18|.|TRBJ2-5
CASSPVTKKETQYF
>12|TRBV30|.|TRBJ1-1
CAWSLGNTEAFF
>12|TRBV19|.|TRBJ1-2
CASSKQGRGYTF
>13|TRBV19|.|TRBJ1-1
CASSIDWNTEAFF
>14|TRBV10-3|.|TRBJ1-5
CAISVGQHNQPQHF
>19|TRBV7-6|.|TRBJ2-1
CASSSRVPSGQGADNEQFF
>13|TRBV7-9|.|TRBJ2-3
CASSAQGTDTQYF
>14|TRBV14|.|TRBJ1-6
CASSQDAYNSPLHF
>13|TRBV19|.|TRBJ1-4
CASWGQENEKLFF
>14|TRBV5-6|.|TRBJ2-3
CASSPGQGADTQYF
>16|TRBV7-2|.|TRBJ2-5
CASSLVTGAFRETQYF
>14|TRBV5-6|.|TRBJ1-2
CASSLLDSPYGYTF
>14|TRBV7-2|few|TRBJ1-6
CASSPRQSYSPLHF
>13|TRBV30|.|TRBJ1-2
CAWTGVTVGGYTF
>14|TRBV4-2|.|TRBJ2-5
CASSQGQTQETQYF
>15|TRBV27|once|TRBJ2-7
CASGYRGSYSYEQYF
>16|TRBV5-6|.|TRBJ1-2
CASSLDPTGASYGYTF
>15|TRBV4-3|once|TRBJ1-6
CASSLGTEGDSPLHF
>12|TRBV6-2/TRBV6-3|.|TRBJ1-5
CASSYGKVGQHF
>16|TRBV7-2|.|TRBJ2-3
CASSFTSGGAGDTQYF
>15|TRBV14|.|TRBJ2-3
CASSQDRVSTDTQYF
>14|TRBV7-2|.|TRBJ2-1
CASSSVGGYNEQFF
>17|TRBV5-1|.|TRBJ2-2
CASSLAVKLGNPGELFF
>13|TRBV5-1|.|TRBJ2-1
CASSLIEGNEQFF
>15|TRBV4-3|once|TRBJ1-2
CASAQVGATNYGYTF
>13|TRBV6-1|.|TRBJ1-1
CASSEGIWTEAFF
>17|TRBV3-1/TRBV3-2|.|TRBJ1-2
CASSHGTGTQGNYGYTF
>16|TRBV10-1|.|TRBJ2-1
CASSRALAGGPNEQFF
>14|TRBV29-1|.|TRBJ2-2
CSVTGTGGTGELFF
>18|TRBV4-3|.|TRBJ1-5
CASSQDFSTGMSNQPQHF
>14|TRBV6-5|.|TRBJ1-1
CASTLGGPNTEAFF
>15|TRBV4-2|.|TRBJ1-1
CASSQETGYNTEAFF
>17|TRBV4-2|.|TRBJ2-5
CASSQDRASGGGETQYF
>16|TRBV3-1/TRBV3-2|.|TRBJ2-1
CASSHQDKGTYNEQFF
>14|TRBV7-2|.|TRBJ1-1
CASSLPRSNTEAFF
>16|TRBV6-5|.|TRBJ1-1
CASSYITTGTNTEAFF
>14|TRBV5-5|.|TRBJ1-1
CASSLSYSNTEAFF
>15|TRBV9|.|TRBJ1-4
CASSGGQGAREKLFF
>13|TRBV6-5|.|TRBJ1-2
CASSQGTPYGYTF